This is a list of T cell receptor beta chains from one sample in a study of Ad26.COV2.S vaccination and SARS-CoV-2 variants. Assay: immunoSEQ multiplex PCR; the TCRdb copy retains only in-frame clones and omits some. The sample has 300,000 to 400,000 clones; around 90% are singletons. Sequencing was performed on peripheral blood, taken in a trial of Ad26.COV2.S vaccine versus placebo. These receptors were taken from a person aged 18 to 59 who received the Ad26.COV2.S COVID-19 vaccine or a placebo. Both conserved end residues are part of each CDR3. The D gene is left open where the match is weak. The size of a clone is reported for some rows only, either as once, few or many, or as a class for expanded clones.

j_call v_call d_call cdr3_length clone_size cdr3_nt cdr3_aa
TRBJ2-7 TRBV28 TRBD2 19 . TGTGCCAGCAGTTTAAGTATCGGGACTAGCGGGAGGGCCGGGTACGAGCAGTACTTC CASSLSIGTSGRAGYEQYF
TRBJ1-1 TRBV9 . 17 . TGTGCCAGCAGCGTAGGGGGAACAGGACATTTGAACACTGAAGCTTTCTTT CASSVGGTGHLNTEAFF
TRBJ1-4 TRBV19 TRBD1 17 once TGTGCCAGTAGTGCGACTCGGGACAGGGGGCGGCGTGAAAAACTGTTTTTT CASSATRDRGRREKLFF
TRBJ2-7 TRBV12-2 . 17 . TGTGCAAGTCGCTTAGGGCTTAGTAGCGGGATCCCCTACGAGCAGTACTTC CASRLGLSSGIPYEQYF
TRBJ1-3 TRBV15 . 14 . TGTGCCACCGCCTTAGGGGGCTCTGGAAACACCATATATTTT CATALGGSGNTIYF
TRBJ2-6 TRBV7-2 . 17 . TGTGCCAGCAGCTTAGAGGCCAGGACCTCTGGGGCCAACGTCCTGACTTTC CASSLEARTSGANVLTF
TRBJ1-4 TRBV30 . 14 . TGTGCCTGGAGGACAGGAGGAACTAATGAAAAACTGTTTTTT CAWRTGGTNEKLFF